The TCR beta chain under discussion was sequenced for a study of blood T cell repertoires in COVID-19. Across the study: Spain, Italy and the United States supplied samples that represented acute and convalescent COVID-19. The cDNA or gDNA used as material had been derived from T cells, B-cell-depleted T cells, or PBMCs.

In the authors' methods: The assay estimated nucleated cells by amplifying reference gene primers. Libraries were prepared by immunoSEQ multiplex PCR; TCRdb keeps only in-frame clonotypes and omits some of them. That table supplies the V and J calls and clone size; D and trimming were determined from the DNA. The sample contains tens of thousands of clones, around 80% of which appear only once. V lost 3 bases and J lost 7, with 13 bases in between. The CDR3 has 13 amino acids. This clone was counted between two and nine times. The sequencing sample was made of peripheral blood. The genes are TRBV12-3 or TRBV12-4 and TRBJ2-7; maybe TRBD2 (6 bases). The source is a man aged 50 or older with acute or convalescent COVID-19. The CDR3: CASSFSGAGEQYF. CDR3 in DNA: TGTGCCAGCAGTTTTTCTGGGGCGGGGGAGCAGTACTTC.